This TCR beta chain originates from a study of neoadjuvant anti-PD-1 for oral cavity cancer. Per germline, CDR1 LNHNV and CDR2 YYDKDF (reference sequence). The V end lost 0 bases, the J end lost 4 bases, and 15 bases lay between the germline ends. This CDR3 contains 16 residues. Clones were read by immunoSEQ multiplex PCR, and TCRdb kept only the in-frame ones, dropping some. The sample gives roughly 67,000 clones, around 88% of which show up once; less than 4% is in the top ten. By sample share, this clone is medium-sized. This specimen consisted of PBMCs, obtained before nivolumab (anti-PD-1) treatment. The source of this sequence is a person aged 35-79 years with oral cavity squamous cell carcinoma. V and J are TRBV15 and TRBJ1-2, with D perhaps TRBD1 (6 bases). DNA of the CDR3: TGTGCCACCAGCAGAGATATGGGGGCCTCTCCCTATGGCTACACCTTC. Amino acid sequence: CATSRDMGASPYGYTF.